The 3 T cell receptor beta chains below come from one sample, sequenced in a study of T cells in Graves' hyperthyroidism and ophthalmopathy (dated by TCRdb to about 2019). Receptor amplification or capture employed multiplex PCR. The sequencing machine was an Illumina HiSeq 2000. The TCR beta CDR3 regions were amplified from the RNA transcripts. For the first round of RT-PCR on the TCR CDR3, the HTBI primer set was used together with the Qiagen OneStep RT-PCR kit. The public reads were reprocessed in TCRdb via fastp at Q25 and MiXCR, keeping in-frame beta chains. CDR3 protein sequences are deduplicated, and each keeps its most common genes and DNA. Present in this sample are 600,000 or so distinct CDR3 sequences, 46% of which were seen just once. The ten largest make up about 7.8% of the sample. Sequenced: peripheral blood or thyroid tissue (not recorded which). The source of these receptors is a woman between 18 and 30 years old with Graves' hyperthyroidism. Donor details come from another sample of the same person, matched by shared clones.

The chain is built from TRBV7-6 and TRBJ2-7; D is uncertain. The CDR3 totals 14 residues. The V gene lost 3 bases and the J gene lost 2 bases, with 11 bases spanning the gap. The germline V gene encodes CDR1 SGHVS and CDR2 FNYEAQ. The CDR3 coding sequence is TGTGCCAGCAGCTTTTCGGTGGGTGCCTACGAGCAGTACTTC. Translating gives CASSFSVGAYEQYF.

This clonotype was seen repeatedly, ten times or more. This chain links TRBV7-9 with TRBJ2-6; D is ambiguous. V was pared by 5 bases and J by 0 bases, with 14 bases between. CDR1 is SEHNR and CDR2 is FQNEAQ in the germline V gene (reference sequence). The CDR3 covers 17 residues. The CDR3 here is CASSPRTRNSGANVLTF. For the CDR3, the DNA is TGTGCCAGCAGCCCGAGGACGAGGAACTCTGGGGCCAACGTCCTGACTTTC.

The genes are TRBV4-3 and TRBJ1-4, with TRBD1 matching over 9 bases. The germline CDR1 and CDR2 sequences are LGHNA and YSLEER. The junction had 5 bases not matched to a gene; V was cut back by 3 bases and J by 3 bases. The length of the CDR3 is 16 residues. The CDR3 bases are TGCGCCAGCAGCCACGTTGACAGGGGGGCTAATGAAAAACTGTTTTTT. It is translated as CASSHVDRGANEKLFF.